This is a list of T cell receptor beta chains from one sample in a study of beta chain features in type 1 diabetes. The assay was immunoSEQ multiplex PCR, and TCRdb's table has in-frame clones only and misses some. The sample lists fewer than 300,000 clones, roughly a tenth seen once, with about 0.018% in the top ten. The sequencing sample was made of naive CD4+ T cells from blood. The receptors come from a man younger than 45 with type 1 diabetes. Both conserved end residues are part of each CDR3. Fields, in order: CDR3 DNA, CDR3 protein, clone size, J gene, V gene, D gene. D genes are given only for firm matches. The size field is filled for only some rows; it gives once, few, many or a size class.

CDR3 DNA: TGTGCCAGCAGCCAAGATGGAGGGACCAGGGACACTGAAGCTTTCTTT
CDR3 protein: CASSQDGGTRDTEAFF
clone size: .
J gene: TRBJ1-1
V gene: TRBV9
D gene: .

CDR3 DNA: TGTGCCAGCAGCCCCTCCCGGCGGGGGGGCCAGATCAATGAGCAGTTCTTC
CDR3 protein: CASSPSRRGGQINEQFF
clone size: .
J gene: TRBJ2-1
V gene: TRBV7-9
D gene: TRBD2

CDR3 DNA: TGTGCCACTGAATTCAGTATGAACACTGAAGCTTTCTTT
CDR3 protein: CATEFSMNTEAFF
clone size: .
J gene: TRBJ1-1
V gene: TRBV28
D gene: .

CDR3 DNA: TGTGCCACCAGCCGGGACAGTATTGGCTACACCTTC
CDR3 protein: CATSRDSIGYTF
clone size: .
J gene: TRBJ1-2
V gene: TRBV15
D gene: TRBD1

CDR3 DNA: TGTGCCAGCTCACCCCGGGACACTGGCTACGAGCAGTACTTC
CDR3 protein: CASSPRDTGYEQYF
clone size: few
J gene: TRBJ2-7
V gene: TRBV18
D gene: .

CDR3 DNA: TGTGCCAGCAGTTACGGGGCAGGCACCTACGAGCAGTACTTC
CDR3 protein: CASSYGAGTYEQYF
clone size: few
J gene: TRBJ2-7
V gene: TRBV6-6
D gene: .

CDR3 DNA: TGTGCCAGCAGTTGGGGCAGAAGAAACTATAATGGCTACACCTTC
CDR3 protein: CASSWGRRNYNGYTF
clone size: .
J gene: TRBJ1-2
V gene: TRBV27
D gene: .

CDR3 DNA: TGTGCCAGCAGCTTAACCAGCGGGGTAGGCACAGATACGCAGTATTTT
CDR3 protein: CASSLTSGVGTDTQYF
clone size: .
J gene: TRBJ2-3
V gene: TRBV7-3
D gene: TRBD2

CDR3 DNA: TGTGCCAGCAGCCTGCGACTTTACAATGAGCAGTTCTTC
CDR3 protein: CASSLRLYNEQFF
clone size: few
J gene: TRBJ2-1
V gene: TRBV14
D gene: .

CDR3 DNA: TGTGCCAGCAGCCCCAGGGTCAATCAGCCCCAGCATTTT
CDR3 protein: CASSPRVNQPQHF
clone size: .
J gene: TRBJ1-5
V gene: TRBV16
D gene: .

CDR3 DNA: TGTGCCAGCAGCCTTACCGTCGGGGGGCTTCCGTCTAGCACAGATACGCAGTATTTT
CDR3 protein: CASSLTVGGLPSSTDTQYF
clone size: .
J gene: TRBJ2-3
V gene: TRBV7-9
D gene: .

CDR3 DNA: TGTGCCAGCAGCTTCCAGGGTTTGGACACTGAAGCTTTCTTT
CDR3 protein: CASSFQGLDTEAFF
clone size: .
J gene: TRBJ1-1
V gene: TRBV7-2
D gene: .

CDR3 DNA: TGTGCCAGCAGCCCCGGACAGACCGCAACTAATGAAAAACTGTTTTTT
CDR3 protein: CASSPGQTATNEKLFF
clone size: few
J gene: TRBJ1-4
V gene: TRBV11-1
D gene: .

CDR3 DNA: TGTGCCACTCGTAGCGGGGCGAGCTCCTACAATGAGCAGTTCTTC
CDR3 protein: CATRSGASSYNEQFF
clone size: few
J gene: TRBJ2-1
V gene: TRBV7-2
D gene: TRBD2

CDR3 DNA: TGTGCCAGCTCGACTACTCTCGAGCAGTACTTC
CDR3 protein: CASSTTLEQYF
clone size: .
J gene: TRBJ2-7
V gene: TRBV18
D gene: .

CDR3 DNA: TGTGCCAGCAGGCGAGAGGAAAAACTGTTTTTT
CDR3 protein: CASRREEKLFF
clone size: .
J gene: TRBJ1-4
V gene: TRBV6-5
D gene: .

CDR3 DNA: TGTGCCAGCAGTGCGGACTGGAACACTGAAGCTTTCTTT
CDR3 protein: CASSADWNTEAFF
clone size: .
J gene: TRBJ1-1
V gene: TRBV2
D gene: .

CDR3 DNA: TGTGCCAGTAGTCCACAGGGCGTGCAGCCCCAGCATTTT
CDR3 protein: CASSPQGVQPQHF
clone size: .
J gene: TRBJ1-5
V gene: TRBV19
D gene: .

CDR3 DNA: TGTGCCAGCGGCCGGGACATGTACAATGAGCAGTTCTTC
CDR3 protein: CASGRDMYNEQFF
clone size: few
J gene: TRBJ2-1
V gene: TRBV28
D gene: .